This TCR beta chain stems from a study of CXCR3-negative and CXCR3-positive naive CD8 T cells. The method, 5' RACE with UMI labels, was used to prepare the TRB cDNA libraries. TCRdb reprocessed the 5' RACE reads; each CDR3 protein has one entry and no DNA is given. This sample's clone table lists approximately 56,000 distinct CDR3 sequences. Per CD8+ T cell subset, triplicate sorts of 330,000 or so cells each were done. The TCR was taken from a human donor in good health. Some clones in this sample may be carry-over from other donors' samples. The specimen was naive CXCR3- CD8+ T cells from blood. Indicated subset: CD45RO-CCR7+CD27+CD95- naive CD8+ T cells lacking CXCR3 (TNR3-).

This CDR3 reads CASGFALRGSNYGYTF. This chain uses TRBV12-5 with TRBJ1-2; TCRdb indicates TRBD1, and absent DNA this call remains unverified. CDR1 is LGHNT, CDR2 FRNRAP, per germline. This CDR3 spans 16 amino acids.